This TCR beta chain is drawn from a study of a mutant IDH1 vaccine in newly diagnosed glioma. The wider study: The first vaccination came 4-6 weeks after radiotherapy alone, or with temozolomide cycles.

This clone came up once. Its antigen is undetermined. TCRdb keeps only in-frame clones here, not all; method: immunoSEQ multiplex PCR. The table includes about 34,000 clones, around 87% detected once. Time point here: week 47, end of study. Vaccine doses each comprised 300 ug of mutant IDH1 20-mer peptide, with topical imiquimod. The vaccination schedule gave patients eight doses in weeks 1, 3, 5, 7, 11, 15, 19 and 23. This CDR3 has 21 amino acids. V was clipped by 0 bases and J by 1 base, with 27 bases between them. Germline-derived CDR1 and CDR2 are GTSNPN and SVGIG (reference sequence). The chain uses TRBV30 and TRBJ1-4; D is unclear. The clonotype was recovered from a woman aged 30 to 39 with glioma. The sample in question was PBMCs, obtained from a glioma patient whose treatment included an IDH1 peptide vaccine. The DNA of the CDR3 is TGTGCCTGGAGTGTACAGACTGTTGGCAGGAGTCGGATAGGAACTAATGAAAAACTGTTTTTT. As protein: CAWSVQTVGRSRIGTNEKLFF.